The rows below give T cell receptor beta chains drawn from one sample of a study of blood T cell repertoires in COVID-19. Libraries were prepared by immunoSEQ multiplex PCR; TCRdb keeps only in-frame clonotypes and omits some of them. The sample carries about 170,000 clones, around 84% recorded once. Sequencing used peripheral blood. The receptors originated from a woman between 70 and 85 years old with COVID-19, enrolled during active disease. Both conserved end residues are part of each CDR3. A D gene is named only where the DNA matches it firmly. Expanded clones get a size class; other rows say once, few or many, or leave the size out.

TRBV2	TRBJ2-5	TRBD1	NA	TGTGCCAGCAGGGACAGGGGATTGAAGACCCAGTACTTC	CASRDRGLKTQYF
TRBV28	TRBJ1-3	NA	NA	TGTGCCAGCAGTTTAAATGACTTCTCTGGAAACACCATATATTTT	CASSLNDFSGNTIYF
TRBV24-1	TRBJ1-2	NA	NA	TGTGCCACCAGTGATGGGACAACTAACTATGGCTACACCTTC	CATSDGTTNYGYTF
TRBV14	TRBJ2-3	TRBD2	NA	TGTGCCAGCAGCCCCGGACTAGCGGATACGCAGTATTTT	CASSPGLADTQYF
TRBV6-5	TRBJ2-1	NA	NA	TGTGCCACCAGGAGAGGGTCCCAATCCTACAATGAGCAGTTCTTC	CATRRGSQSYNEQFF
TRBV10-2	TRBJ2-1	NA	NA	TGCGCCAGCAGTGTAGGGGGGGCACACAATGAGCAGTTCTTC	CASSVGGAHNEQFF
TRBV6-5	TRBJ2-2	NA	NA	TGTGCCAGCACTCAGGCCGCCTCGAACACCGGGGAGCTGTTTTTT	CASTQAASNTGELFF
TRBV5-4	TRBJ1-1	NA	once	TGTGCCAGCAGCTTGGCCCAGACTGAAGCTTTCTTT	CASSLAQTEAFF
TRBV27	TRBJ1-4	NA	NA	TGTGCCAGCAGTTTAAGTCCGGGGGGCAGAGAAAAACTGTTTTTT	CASSLSPGGREKLFF
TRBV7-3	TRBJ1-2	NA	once	TGTGCCAGCAGCCCCCAGTCAGCCACCTTGGAGGGCTACACCTTC	CASSPQSATLEGYTF
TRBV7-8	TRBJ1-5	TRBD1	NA	TGTGCCAGCAGCTTAGTGGGGACAGGGGGCAATCAGCCCCAGCATTTT	CASSLVGTGGNQPQHF
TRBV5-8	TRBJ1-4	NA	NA	TGTGCCAGCAGCCCGGCCGGGGAAGAAAAACTGTTTTTT	CASSPAGEEKLFF
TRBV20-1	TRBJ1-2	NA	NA	TGCAGTGCTAGTACTGCCGGGTTTGTGTATGGCTACACCTTC	CSASTAGFVYGYTF
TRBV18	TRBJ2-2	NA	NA	TGTGCCAGCTCTACAGGTGACGGCGGGGAGCTGTTTTTT	CASSTGDGGELFF
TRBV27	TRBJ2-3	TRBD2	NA	TGTGCCAGCAGTCCAAAGCGGGGGTACACAGATACGCAGTATTTT	CASSPKRGYTDTQYF
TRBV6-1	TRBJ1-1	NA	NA	TGTGCCAGCAGTGAACTCCGGGAGGACACTGAAGCTTTCTTT	CASSELREDTEAFF
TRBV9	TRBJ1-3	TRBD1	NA	TGTGCCAGCAGCGGACAGGGGGTGTCCTCTGGAAACACCATATATTTT	CASSGQGVSSGNTIYF
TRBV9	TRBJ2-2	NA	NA	TGTGCCAGCAGCGGTCCGGGGTTCACCGGGGAGCTGTTTTTT	CASSGPGFTGELFF
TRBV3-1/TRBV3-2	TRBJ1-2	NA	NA	TGTGCCAGCAGCCAAGACCAAATCGGGGTGGGAGGCTACACCTTC	CASSQDQIGVGGYTF
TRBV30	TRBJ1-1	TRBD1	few	TGTGCCTGGAGTGCATGGGACAGGGGGCTTCGGATTGATGTGAACACTGAAGCTTTCTTT	CAWSAWDRGLRIDVNTEAFF
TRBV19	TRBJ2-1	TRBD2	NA	TGTGCCAGTAGTATTAGGCCTTTAGCGGGGTCCTACAATGAGCAGTTCTTC	CASSIRPLAGSYNEQFF
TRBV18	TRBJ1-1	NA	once	TGTGCCAGCTCACTGGCTGCCCCTAACACTGAAGCTTTCTTT	CASSLAAPNTEAFF
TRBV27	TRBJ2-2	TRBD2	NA	TGTGCCAGCAGCCCGGGACTAGCGGGGACCCTTGCGAACACCGGGGAGCTGTTTTTT	CASSPGLAGTLANTGELFF
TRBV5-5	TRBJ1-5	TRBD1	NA	TGTGCCAGCAGCTTGGCGACAGGGTTTCAGCCCCAGCATTTT	CASSLATGFQPQHF
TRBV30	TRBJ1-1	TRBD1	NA	TGTGCCTGGACGCATCCCGGGACAGTCTACACTGAAGCTTTCTTT	CAWTHPGTVYTEAFF
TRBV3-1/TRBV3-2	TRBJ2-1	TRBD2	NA	TGTGCCAGCATTAGGGGGTCTTCTACTAGCGGGTACAATGAGCAGTTCTTC	CASIRGSSTSGYNEQFF
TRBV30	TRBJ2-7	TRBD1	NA	TGTGCCTGGAGTGCCCAGGGGGCCATATCCGGCGAGCAGTACTTC	CAWSAQGAISGEQYF
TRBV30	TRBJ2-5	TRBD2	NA	TGTGCCTGGAGTTTTGGACTAGCGGGAGGGAATTGGAAGACCCAGTACTTC	CAWSFGLAGGNWKTQYF
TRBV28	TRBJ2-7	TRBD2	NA	TGTGCCGGCGGGAGCCCGAAGGTCTACGAGCAGTACTTC	CAGGSPKVYEQYF
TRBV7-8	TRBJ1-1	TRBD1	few	TGTGCCAGCAGTTATACCGACAGGGGGGCCGCTGAAGCTTTCTTT	CASSYTDRGAAEAFF
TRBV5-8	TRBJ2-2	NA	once	TGTGCCAGCAGCTTGGGGGGCACAGTCTCCGGTCCCGGGGAGCTGTTTTTT	CASSLGGTVSGPGELFF
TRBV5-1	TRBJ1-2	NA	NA	TGCGCCAGCAGCTTGGTACAGGGAGAGCATGGCTACACCTTC	CASSLVQGEHGYTF
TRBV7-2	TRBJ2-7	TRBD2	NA	TGTGCCAGCAGCTCCCTCTCACTAGCGAGAGACCTTGGGGGCTACGAGCAGTACTTC	CASSSLSLARDLGGYEQYF
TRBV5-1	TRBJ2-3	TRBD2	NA	TGCGCCAGCGGCGGGACTAGCGGGAGCACAGATACGCAGTATTTT	CASGGTSGSTDTQYF
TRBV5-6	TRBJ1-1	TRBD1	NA	TGTGCCAGCAGGGATGGACAGGTAAACACTGAAGCTTTCTTT	CASRDGQVNTEAFF